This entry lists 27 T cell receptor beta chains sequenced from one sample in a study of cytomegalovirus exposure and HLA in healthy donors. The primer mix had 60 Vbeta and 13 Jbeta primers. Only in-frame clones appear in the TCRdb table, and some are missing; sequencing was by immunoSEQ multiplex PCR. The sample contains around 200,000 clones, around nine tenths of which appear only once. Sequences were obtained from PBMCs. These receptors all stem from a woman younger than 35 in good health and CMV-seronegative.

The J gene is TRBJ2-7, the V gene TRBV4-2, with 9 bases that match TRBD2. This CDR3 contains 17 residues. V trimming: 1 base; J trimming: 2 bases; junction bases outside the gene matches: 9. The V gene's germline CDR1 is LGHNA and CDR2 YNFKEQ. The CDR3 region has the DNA TGTGCCAGCAGCCAAGGGGCATTAGCGGGGGAAACCTACGAGCAGTACTTC. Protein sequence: CASSQGALAGETYEQYF.

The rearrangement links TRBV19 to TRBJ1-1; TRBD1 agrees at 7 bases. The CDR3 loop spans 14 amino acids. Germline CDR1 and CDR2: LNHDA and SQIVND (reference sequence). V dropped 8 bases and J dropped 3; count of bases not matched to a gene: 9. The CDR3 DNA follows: TGTGCCAGTTTTAAGGACAGGTATCACACTGAAGCTTTCTTT. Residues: CASFKDRYHTEAFF.

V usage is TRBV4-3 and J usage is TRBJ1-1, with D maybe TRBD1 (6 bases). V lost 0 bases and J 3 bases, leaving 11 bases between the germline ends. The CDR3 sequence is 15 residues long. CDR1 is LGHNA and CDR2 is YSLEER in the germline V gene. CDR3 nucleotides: TGCGCCAGCAGCCAAGAACTGGGGGCGGACACTGAAGCTTTCTTT. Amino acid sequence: CASSQELGADTEAFF.

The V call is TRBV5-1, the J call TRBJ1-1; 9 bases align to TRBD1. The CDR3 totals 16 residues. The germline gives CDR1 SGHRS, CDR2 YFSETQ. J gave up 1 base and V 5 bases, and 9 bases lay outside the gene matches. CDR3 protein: CASRSGQGAKNTEAFF. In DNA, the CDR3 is TGCGCCAGCAGATCGGGACAGGGCGCAAAGAACACTGAAGCTTTCTTT.

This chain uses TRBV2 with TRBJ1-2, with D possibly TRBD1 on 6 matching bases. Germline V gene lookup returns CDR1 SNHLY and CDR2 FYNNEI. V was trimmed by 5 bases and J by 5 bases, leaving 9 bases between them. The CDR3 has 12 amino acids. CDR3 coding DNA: TGTGCCAGCAGTCCCGGACAGTATGGCTACACCTTC. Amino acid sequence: CASSPGQYGYTF.

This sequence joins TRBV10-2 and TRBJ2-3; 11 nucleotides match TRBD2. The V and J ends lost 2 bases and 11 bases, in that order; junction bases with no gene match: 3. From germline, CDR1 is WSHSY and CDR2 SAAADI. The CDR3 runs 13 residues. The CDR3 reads CASSEASGRMQYF. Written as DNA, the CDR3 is TGCGCCAGCAGTGAGGCTAGCGGGAGGATGCAGTATTTT.

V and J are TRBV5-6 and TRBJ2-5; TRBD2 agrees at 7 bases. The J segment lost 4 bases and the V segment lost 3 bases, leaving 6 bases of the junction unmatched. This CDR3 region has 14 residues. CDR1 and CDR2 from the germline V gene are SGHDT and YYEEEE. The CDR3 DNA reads TGTGCCAGCAGCTCGAGGGGCGGGGGAGAGACCCAGTACTTC. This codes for CASSSRGGGETQYF.

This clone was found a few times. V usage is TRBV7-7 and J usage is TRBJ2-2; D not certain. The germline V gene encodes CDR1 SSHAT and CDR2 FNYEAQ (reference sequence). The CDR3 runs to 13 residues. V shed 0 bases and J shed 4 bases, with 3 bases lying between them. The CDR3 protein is CASSLAVTGELFF. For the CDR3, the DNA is TGTGCCAGCAGCTTAGCCGTCACCGGGGAGCTGTTTTTT. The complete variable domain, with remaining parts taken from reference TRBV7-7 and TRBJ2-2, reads GAGVSQSPRYKVTKRGQDVTLRCDPISSHATLYWYQQALGQGPEFLTYFNYEAQPDKSGLPSDRFSAERPEGSISTLTIQRTEQRDSAMYRCASSLAVTGELFFGEGSRLTVL.

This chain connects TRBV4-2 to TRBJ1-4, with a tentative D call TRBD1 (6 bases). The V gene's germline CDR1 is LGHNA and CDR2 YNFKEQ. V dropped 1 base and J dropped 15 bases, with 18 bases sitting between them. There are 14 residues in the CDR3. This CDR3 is CASSQVGGGDPVFF. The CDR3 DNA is TGTGCCAGCAGCCAAGTAGGAGGGGGGGACCCGGTGTTTTTT.

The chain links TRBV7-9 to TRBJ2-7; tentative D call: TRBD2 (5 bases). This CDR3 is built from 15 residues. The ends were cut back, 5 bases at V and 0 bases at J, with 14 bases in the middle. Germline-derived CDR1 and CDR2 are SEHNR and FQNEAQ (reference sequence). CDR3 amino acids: CASSPRVQNSYEQYF. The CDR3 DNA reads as TGTGCCAGCAGCCCGCGGGTCCAGAACTCCTACGAGCAGTACTTC.

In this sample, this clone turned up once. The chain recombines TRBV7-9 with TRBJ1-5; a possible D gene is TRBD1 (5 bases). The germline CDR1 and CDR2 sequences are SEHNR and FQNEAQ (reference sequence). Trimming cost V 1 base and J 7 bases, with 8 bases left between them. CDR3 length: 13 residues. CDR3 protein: CASSLGGPQPQHF. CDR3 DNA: TGTGCCAGCAGCTTAGGGGGCCCACAGCCCCAGCATTTT.

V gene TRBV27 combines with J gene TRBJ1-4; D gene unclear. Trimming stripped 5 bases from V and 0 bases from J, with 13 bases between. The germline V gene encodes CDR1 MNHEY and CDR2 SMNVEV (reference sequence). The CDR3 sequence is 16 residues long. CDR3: CASSPLSGPTNEKLFF. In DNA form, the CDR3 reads TGTGCCAGCAGTCCCTTAAGCGGGCCAACTAATGAAAAACTGTTTTTT.

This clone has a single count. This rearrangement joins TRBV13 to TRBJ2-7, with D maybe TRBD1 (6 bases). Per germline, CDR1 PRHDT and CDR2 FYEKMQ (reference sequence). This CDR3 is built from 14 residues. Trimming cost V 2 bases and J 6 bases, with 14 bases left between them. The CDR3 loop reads CASSLSRGMGEQYF. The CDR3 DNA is TGTGCCAGCAGCTTAAGCAGGGGTATGGGCGAGCAGTACTTC.

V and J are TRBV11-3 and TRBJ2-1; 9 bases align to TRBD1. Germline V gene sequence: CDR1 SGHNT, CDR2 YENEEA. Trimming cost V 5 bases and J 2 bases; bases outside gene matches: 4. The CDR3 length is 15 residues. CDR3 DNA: TGTGCCAGCAGCCCCAGGACAGGGGCCTACAATGAGCAGTTCTTC. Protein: CASSPRTGAYNEQFF. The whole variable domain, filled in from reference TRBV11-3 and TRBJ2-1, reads EAGVVQSPRYKIIEKKQPVAFWCNPISGHNTLYWYLQNLGQGPELLIRYENEEAVDDSQLPKDRFSAERLKGVDSTLKIQPAELGDSAVYLCASSPRTGAYNEQFFGPGTRLTVL.

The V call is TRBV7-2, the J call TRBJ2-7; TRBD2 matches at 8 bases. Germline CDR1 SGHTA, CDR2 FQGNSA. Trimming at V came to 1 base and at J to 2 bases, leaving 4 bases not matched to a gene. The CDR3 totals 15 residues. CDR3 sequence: CASSLGTGGAYEQYF. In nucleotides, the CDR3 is TGTGCCAGCAGCTTAGGAACGGGAGGGGCCTACGAGCAGTACTTC. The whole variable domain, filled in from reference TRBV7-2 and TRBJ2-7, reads GAGVSQSPSNKVTEKGKDVELRCDPISGHTALYWYRQSLGQGLEFLIYFQGNSAPDKSGLPSDRFSAERTGGSVSTLTIQRTQQEDSAVYLCASSLGTGGAYEQYFGPGTRLTVT.

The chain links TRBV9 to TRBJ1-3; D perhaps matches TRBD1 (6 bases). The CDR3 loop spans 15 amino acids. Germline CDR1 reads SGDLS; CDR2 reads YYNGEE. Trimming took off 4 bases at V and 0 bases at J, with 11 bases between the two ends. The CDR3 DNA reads TGTGCCAGCAGCCTGGGACACAGCTCTGGAAACACCATATATTTT. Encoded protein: CASSLGHSSGNTIYF.

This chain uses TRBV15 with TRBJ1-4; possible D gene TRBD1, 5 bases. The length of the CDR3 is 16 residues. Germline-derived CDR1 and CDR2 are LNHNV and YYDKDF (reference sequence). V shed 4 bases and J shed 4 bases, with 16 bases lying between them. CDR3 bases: TGTGCCACCAGCACCCTGCCGGGGGTTGGTAATGAAAAACTGTTTTTT. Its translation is CATSTLPGVGNEKLFF.

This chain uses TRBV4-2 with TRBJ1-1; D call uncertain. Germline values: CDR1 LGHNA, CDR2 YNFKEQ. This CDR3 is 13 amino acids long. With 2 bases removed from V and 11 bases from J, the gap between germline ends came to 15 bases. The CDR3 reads CASSQKGSGLAFF. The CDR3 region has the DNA TGTGCCAGCAGCCAAAAAGGATCAGGACTGGCTTTCTTT.

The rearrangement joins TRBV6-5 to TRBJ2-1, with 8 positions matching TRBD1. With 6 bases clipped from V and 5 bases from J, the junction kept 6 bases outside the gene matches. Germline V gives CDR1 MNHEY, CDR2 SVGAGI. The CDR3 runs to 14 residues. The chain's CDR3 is CASRTDRVDNEQFF. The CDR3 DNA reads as TGTGCCAGCAGAACGGACAGGGTGGACAATGAGCAGTTCTTC.

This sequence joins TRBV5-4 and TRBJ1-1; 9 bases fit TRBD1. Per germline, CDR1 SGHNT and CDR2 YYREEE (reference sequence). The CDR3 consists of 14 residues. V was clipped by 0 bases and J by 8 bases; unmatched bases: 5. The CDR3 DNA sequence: TGTGCCAGCAGCTTGGCCTCAACAGGGGGCGAAGCTTTCTTT. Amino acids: CASSLASTGGEAFF.

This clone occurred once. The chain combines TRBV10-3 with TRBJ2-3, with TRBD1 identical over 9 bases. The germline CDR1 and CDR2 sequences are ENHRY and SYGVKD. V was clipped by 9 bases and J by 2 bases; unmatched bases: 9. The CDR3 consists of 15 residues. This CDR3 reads CAISNRDRVTDTQYF. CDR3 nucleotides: TGTGCCATTTCAAACCGGGACAGGGTCACAGATACGCAGTATTTT.

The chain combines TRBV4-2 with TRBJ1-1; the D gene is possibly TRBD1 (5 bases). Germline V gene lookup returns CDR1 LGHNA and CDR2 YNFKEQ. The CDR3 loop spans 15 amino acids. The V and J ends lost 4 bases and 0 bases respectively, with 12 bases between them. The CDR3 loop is CASSPFDSMNTEAFF. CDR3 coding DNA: TGTGCCAGCAGCCCGTTCGACAGCATGAACACTGAAGCTTTCTTT.

CDR3 in amino acids: CASSSAGTAYNEQFF. The DNA for the CDR3 is TGTGCCAGCAGCTCGGCCGGGACAGCATACAATGAGCAGTTCTTC. V and J are TRBV7-9 and TRBJ2-1, with 7 bases lining up with TRBD1. With V trimmed by 4 bases and J by 4 bases, 7 bases remained unmatched. The CDR3 extends over 15 amino acids. Germline lookup yields CDR1 SEHNR and CDR2 FQNEAQ (reference sequence).

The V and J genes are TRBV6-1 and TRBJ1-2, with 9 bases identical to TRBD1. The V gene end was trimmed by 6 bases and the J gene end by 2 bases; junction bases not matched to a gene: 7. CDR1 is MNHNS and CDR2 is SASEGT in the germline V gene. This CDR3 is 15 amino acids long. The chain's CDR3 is CASRDPGQGNYGYTF. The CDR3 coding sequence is TGTGCCAGCAGGGATCCGGGACAGGGAAACTATGGCTACACCTTC.

The CDR3 nucleotides read TGTGCCAGCAGTTATGGAGGGGGGGGCTACTATGGCTACACCTTC. This sequence encodes CASSYGGGGYYGYTF. The chain employs TRBV6-5 and TRBJ1-2; D is perhaps TRBD1 (6 bases). The CDR3 loop spans 15 amino acids. Germline values: CDR1 MNHEY, CDR2 SVGAGI. Trimming took off 3 bases at V and 3 bases at J, with 14 bases between the two ends.

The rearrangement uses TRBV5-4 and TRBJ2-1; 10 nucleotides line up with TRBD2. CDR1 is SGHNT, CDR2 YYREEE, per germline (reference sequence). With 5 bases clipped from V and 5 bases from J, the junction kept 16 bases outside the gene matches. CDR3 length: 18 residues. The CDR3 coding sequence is TGTGCCAGCAGAGAGGACGGCCCTAGCGGGAGAATCGACAATGAGCAGTTCTTC. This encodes CASREDGPSGRIDNEQFF. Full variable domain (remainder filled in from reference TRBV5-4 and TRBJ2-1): ETGVTQSPTHLIKTRGQQVTLRCSSQSGHNTVSWYQQALGQGPQFIFQYYREEENGRGNFPPRFSGLQFPNYSSELNVNALELDDSALYLCASREDGPSGRIDNEQFFGPGTRLTVL.

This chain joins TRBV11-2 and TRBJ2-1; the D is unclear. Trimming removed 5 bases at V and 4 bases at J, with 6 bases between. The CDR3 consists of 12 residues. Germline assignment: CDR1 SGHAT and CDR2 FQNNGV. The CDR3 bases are TGTGCCAGCAGCCTTCTTTACAATGAGCAGTTCTTC. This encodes CASSLLYNEQFF. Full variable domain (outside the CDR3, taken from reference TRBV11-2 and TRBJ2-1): EAGVAQSPRYKIIEKRQSVAFWCNPISGHATLYWYQQILGQGPKLLIQFQNNGVVDDSQLPKDRFSAERLKGVDSTLKIQPAKLEDSAVYLCASSLLYNEQFFGPGTRLTVL.